These 6 T cell receptor beta chains originate from one sample sequenced in a study of T-cell reconstitution after alpha-beta-depleted transplantation in children. During its preparation, the TCRbeta library received unique molecular identifiers. MiXCR, applied by TCRdb to the PCR reads, yields one record per CDR3 protein. The table includes around 370,000 distinct CDR3 sequences, 15% to 20% detected once. The material sequenced was PBMCs, mostly from graft donor cells, taken 360 days after TCRalphabeta/CD19-depleted stem cell transplant. These receptor sequences come from a male patient between 2 and 10 years old who had a stem cell transplant for acute lymphoblastic leukemia, so the T cells may come from the graft donor.

This clonotype was counted a few times. The chain has TRBV4-1 and TRBJ2-5; D might be TRBD1 (5 bases). The germline V gene encodes CDR1 MGHRA and CDR2 YSYEKL. The CDR3 length is 14 residues. Trimming removed 5 bases from V and 2 bases from J, with 12 bases in between. CDR3 sequence (DNA): TGCGCCAGCAGCTTAAGGACACCACAAGAGACCCAGTACTTC. Encoded protein: CASSLRTPQETQYF.

There are a few counts of this clonotype. The chain has TRBV20-1 and TRBJ2-1; 7 positions match TRBD2. CDR3 length: 14 residues. The junction had 9 bases not matched to a gene; V was cut back by 6 bases and J by 4 bases. Germline V gene data show CDR1 as DFQATT and CDR2 as SNEGSKA (reference sequence). The CDR3 loop reads CSAYSREEYNEQFF. CDR3 sequence (DNA): TGCAGTGCGTATTCCCGGGAGGAATACAATGAGCAGTTCTTC.

The chain has TRBV15 and TRBJ2-7; D possibly corresponds to TRBD2 (5 bases). The CDR3 is made up of 12 amino acids. Between the trimmed V and J ends, which lost 8 bases and 5 bases, there was a span of 13 bases. Per germline, CDR1 LNHNV and CDR2 YYDKDF (reference sequence). The CDR3 here is CATSPGGHEQYF. The CDR3 DNA follows: TGTGCCACCTCCCCCGGAGGACACGAGCAGTACTTC.

This clonotype was counted a few times. V and J are TRBV5-1 and TRBJ2-7, with D unclear. This CDR3 contains 14 residues. CDR1 SGHRS and CDR2 YFSETQ come from the germline V gene. Trimming cost V 0 bases and J 3 bases, with 10 bases left between them. The CDR3 here is CASSLEGPSYEQYF. CDR3 coding DNA: TGCGCCAGCAGCTTGGAAGGACCAAGCTACGAGCAGTACTTC.

This clonotype was seen at least ten times. This chain connects TRBV9 to TRBJ2-7, with TRBD1 matching 11 bases. The V and J ends lost 3 bases and 3 bases, in that order; junction bases with no gene match: 2. The CDR3 has 14 amino acids. CDR1 is SGDLS, CDR2 YYNGEE, per germline. CDR3 in DNA: TGTGCCAGCAGCGCCGGGACAGGGGGCTACGAGCAGTACTTC. Its protein is CASSAGTGGYEQYF.

This clonotype was counted a few times. V usage is TRBV12-3 or TRBV12-4 and J usage is TRBJ2-2; D might be TRBD1 (5 bases). V dropped 11 bases and J dropped 2 bases, with 12 bases sitting between them. The CDR3 sequence is 13 residues long. For the CDR3, the DNA is TGTGCCGGGGCAGGGCTTAACACCGGGGAGCTGTTTTTT. Protein product: CAGAGLNTGELFF.